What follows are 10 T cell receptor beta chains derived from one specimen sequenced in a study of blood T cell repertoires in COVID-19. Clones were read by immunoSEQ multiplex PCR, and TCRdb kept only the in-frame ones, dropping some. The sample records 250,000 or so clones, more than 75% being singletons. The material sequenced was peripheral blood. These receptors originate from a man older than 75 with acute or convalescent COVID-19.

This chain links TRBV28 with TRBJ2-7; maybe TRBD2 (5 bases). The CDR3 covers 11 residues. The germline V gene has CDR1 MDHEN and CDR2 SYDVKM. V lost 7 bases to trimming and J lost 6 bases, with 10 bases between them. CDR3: CASIGEVEQYF. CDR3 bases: TGTGCCAGCATCGGGGAAGTCGAGCAGTACTTC.

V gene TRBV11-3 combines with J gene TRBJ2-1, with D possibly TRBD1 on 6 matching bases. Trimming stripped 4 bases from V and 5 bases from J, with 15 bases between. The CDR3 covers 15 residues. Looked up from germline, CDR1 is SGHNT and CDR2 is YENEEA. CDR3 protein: CASSSPGVRNNEQFF. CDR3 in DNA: TGTGCCAGCAGCTCTCCAGGGGTTCGGAACAATGAGCAGTTCTTC.

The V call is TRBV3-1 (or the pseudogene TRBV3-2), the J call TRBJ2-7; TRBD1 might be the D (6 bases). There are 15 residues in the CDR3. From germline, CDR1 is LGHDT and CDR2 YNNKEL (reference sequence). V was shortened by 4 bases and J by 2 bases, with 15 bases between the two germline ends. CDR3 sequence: CASSPTGHRAYEQYF. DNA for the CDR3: TGTGCCAGCAGCCCTACGGGACACCGGGCCTACGAGCAGTACTTC.

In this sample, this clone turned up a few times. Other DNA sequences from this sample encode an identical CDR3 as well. The CDR3 region has the DNA TGCGCCAGCAGTCCCCAGGGGGCAAACACTGAAGCTTTCTTT. Amino acid sequence: CASSPQGANTEAFF. The gene calls are TRBV5-1 and TRBJ1-1; 8 positions agree with TRBD1. The ends lost 5 bases at V and 2 bases at J; junction bases unmatched: 5. The CDR3 covers 14 residues. Germline loops: CDR1 SGHRS, CDR2 YFSETQ.

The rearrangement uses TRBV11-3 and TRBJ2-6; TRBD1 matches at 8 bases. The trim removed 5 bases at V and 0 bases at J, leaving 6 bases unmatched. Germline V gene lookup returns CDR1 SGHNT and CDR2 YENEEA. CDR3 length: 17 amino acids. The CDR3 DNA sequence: TGTGCCAGCAGCAAAGGACAGGGAAACTCTGGGGCCAACGTCCTGACTTTC. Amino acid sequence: CASSKGQGNSGANVLTF.

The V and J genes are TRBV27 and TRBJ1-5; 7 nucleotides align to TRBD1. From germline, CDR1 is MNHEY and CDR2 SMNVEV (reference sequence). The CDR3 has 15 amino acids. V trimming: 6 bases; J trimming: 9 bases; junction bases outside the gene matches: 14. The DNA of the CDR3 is TGTGCCAGCAGCCCAGGGACAGAAGGGGTTGGGCCCCAGCATTTT. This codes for CASSPGTEGVGPQHF.

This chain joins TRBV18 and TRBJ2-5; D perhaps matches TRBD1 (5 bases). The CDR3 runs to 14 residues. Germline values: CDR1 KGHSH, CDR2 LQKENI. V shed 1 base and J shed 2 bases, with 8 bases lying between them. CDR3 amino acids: CASSPQTVQETQYF. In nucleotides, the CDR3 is TGTGCCAGCTCACCACAGACAGTACAAGAGACCCAGTACTTC.

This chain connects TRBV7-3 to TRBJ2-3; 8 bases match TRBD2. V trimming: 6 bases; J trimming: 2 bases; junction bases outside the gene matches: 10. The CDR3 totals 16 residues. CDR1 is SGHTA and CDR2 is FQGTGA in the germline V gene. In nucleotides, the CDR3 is TGTGCCAGCAGTTCAGGGCTAGCGGGCTACACAGATACGCAGTATTTT. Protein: CASSSGLAGYTDTQYF.

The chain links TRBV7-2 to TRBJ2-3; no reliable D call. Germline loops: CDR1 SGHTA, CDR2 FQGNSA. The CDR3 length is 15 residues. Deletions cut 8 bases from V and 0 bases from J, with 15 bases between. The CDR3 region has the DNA TGTGCCAGCCGAAGCTTCCGAGGAAGCACAGATACGCAGTATTTT. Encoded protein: CASRSFRGSTDTQYF. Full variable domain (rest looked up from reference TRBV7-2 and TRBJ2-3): GAGVSQSPSNKVTEKGKDVELRCDPISGHTALYWYRQSLGQGLEFLIYFQGNSAPDKSGLPSDRFSAERTGGSVSTLTIQRTQQEDSAVYLCASRSFRGSTDTQYFGPGTRLTVL.

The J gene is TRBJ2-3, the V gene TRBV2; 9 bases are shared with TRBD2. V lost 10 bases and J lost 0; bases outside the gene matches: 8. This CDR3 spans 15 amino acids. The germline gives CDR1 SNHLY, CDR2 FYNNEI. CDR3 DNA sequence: TGTGCCAATAGCGGGAGTGCCGCTAGCACAGATACGCAGTATTTT. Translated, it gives CANSGSAASTDTQYF.